The sequence of this T cell receptor (beta chain) was determined in a study of shared clonotypes between healthy human individuals. CDR3 length: 15 residues. Trimming removed 3 bases from V and 6 bases from J; junction bases left unmatched: 6. Per the germline V gene, CDR1 is SGHRS and CDR2 is YFSETQ. The assay was run at deep level. Here immunoSEQ multiplex PCR was the method, and the copy in TCRdb shows in-frame clones only, minus some. In the table there are 2 million to 2.5 million clones, approximately 90% of which are singletons. Sequencing used naive CD4+ T cells from PBMCs. This sample's subset: CD45RA+ positively selected. The gene calls are TRBV5-1 and TRBJ2-1, with 10 bases lining up with TRBD2. This sequence was found in a young man in good health. Some clones in this sample may be carry-over from other donors' samples. DNA for the CDR3: TGCGCCAGCAGCTCATCTAGCGGGAGTATCAATGAGCAGTTCTTC. Residues: CASSSSSGSINEQFF.